This TCR beta chain was sequenced for a study of early T cells in non-severe SARS-CoV-2 infection. Study as a whole: Sequencing used unsorted whole-blood bulk RNA, so chains lack pairing. Study results and caveats: Private and CD4 specificities were missed by VDJdb matching, skewed to anti-spike CD8.

This CDR3 contains 14 residues. Germline V gene lookup returns CDR1 MNHEY and CDR2 SMNVEV (reference sequence). Trimming removed 5 bases from V and 4 bases from J, with 14 bases in between. Individually, cDNA molecules had unique molecular identifiers attached to them. Each CDR3 protein is one row after TCRdb ran MiXCR on the 5' RACE reads. Of 87,000 or so distinct CDR3 sequences listed, 12% to 15% were seen once; the top ten hold 6.1%. This clonotype has only a few counts. Its antigen remains unknown. The rearrangement joins TRBV27 to TRBJ1-2; D is uncertain. The receptor was derived from an adult who was a healthcare worker with PCR-confirmed SARS-CoV-2 infection or an uninfected control (not recorded which). Source material: whole blood. In nucleotides, the CDR3 is TGTGCCAGCAGTCCCCGAAGGGCCCCCTATGGCTACACCTTC. Translation: CASSPRRAPYGYTF.